Sequencing of this T cell receptor beta chain was carried out in a study of shared clonotypes between healthy human individuals (dated by TCRdb to the early 2020s). Background on the whole study: The cohort included three men and two women between 18 and 49 years of age. Per donor, three plates each were used for CD4 naive and CD4 memory, two for CD8 naive, and one for CD8 memory. To estimate repertoire size and how much clonotype sharing occurs between individuals, the study deeply sequenced the blood TCR repertoires of 5 or 6 healthy adults. To increase sequencing depth and limit assay-specific biases, TCR repertoire library preparation and sequencing were carried out by different laboratories using diverse techniques. Per donor, leukapheresis produced somewhere between about 0.94 and 9 billion PBMCs. The investigation overall reported the following: Based on pairwise subsampling, the degree of clonotype sharing among donors was expected to be affected by sequencing depth. Naive subsets generally had larger estimated clonotype richness than memory subsets did. Compared with non-shared clonotypes, the clonotypes found in all four sorted-subset donors had higher generation probabilities. Across a handful of donors, approximately 5% of naive CD4, approximately 4% of naive CD8, roughly 2.3% of memory CD4, and approximately 0.42% of memory CD8 clonotypes were shared. Rarefaction of sorted-subset datasets indicated incomplete sequencing despite the large sequencing depth. The small number of donors limited the genetic and exposure-history diversity represented. Sampling was restricted to blood, and TCR repertoires in tissues likely differ from the TCR repertoires found in blood.

For the CD8 naive samples, CD45RO-negative cells were positively selected for CCR7, yielding a CD45RA+CCR7+ population from which TemRA cells were excluded. The donors were healthy, HIV-negative adults with no recently reported acute infections or vaccinations. All donors were Caucasian adults living in Nashville, Tennessee, USA. After blood collection by leukapheresis, PBMCs were isolated using Ficoll-Histopaque density gradient centrifugation and then cryopreserved in the vapor phase of liquid nitrogen. Purity and quantity of every magnetically sorted T cell population were checked by analytical flow cytometry. Genomic DNA was isolated from every sorted fraction and measured by UV absorbance on a Nanodrop 2000c. TCR CDR3 regions were amplified from genomic DNA by multiplex PCR using the deep immunoSEQ assay. Extracted genomic DNA from each cell subset was distributed evenly across all wells of several immunoSEQ 96-well plates, and each plate was treated as a replicate. For sorted subsets, each replicate PCR was loaded with approximately 0.2 ug genomic DNA, equivalent to 32,000 or so T cell genomes. Purified libraries were measured with a Qubit 3.0 fluorometer, size-checked on a Bioanalyzer 2100, and measured again with the KAPA Library Quantification kit. Every immunoSEQ 96-well plate was sequenced on a separate single-read 150-cycle Illumina NextSeq 550 flow cell. Per the authors' processing: Because the immunoSEQ output included only junctional sequences and no quality scores, the filtering could not be the same as the filtering used for full-length reads. To assign V/J genes and CDR3, sequences were annotated using PyIR, a Python wrapper for IgBLAST v1.9, with IMGT germline references. Reads with weak V/J assignments (E-value above 1e-6), missing CDR3, stop codons, out-of-frame junctions, or ambiguous translated residues were removed. V3J clonotypes were defined as sequences sharing the same inferred V gene, J gene, and CDR3 amino acid sequence. The percentage overlap between two repertoires was calculated by dividing the number of shared unique clonotypes by the size of the smaller repertoire. Richness of each repertoire was evaluated using RTK rarefaction, the Chao1 estimator, and Recon v2.1 estimates of unobserved clonotypes. OLGA was used to compute generation probabilities for all TCRbeta clonotypes that the gDNA method yielded from a handful of donors. TCRdb's version of the immuneACCESS table is confined to in-frame rearrangements and falls short of the full clone set. An unresolved V gene accounts for under half of the shortfall where checked; the remainder is of unknown origin. Clone size and V and J calls were adopted from that table, with D and trimming inferred from the DNA. The sample records about 580,000 clones, roughly 98% of which are singletons. Clones ranked in the top ten supply 0.3% of the sample.

A remark on this clone: This receptor's antigen is unknown. No per-base quality is available; no much larger clone lies one base away.

The sequenced sample was naive CD8+ T cells sorted from blood. The cell subset or site tag for this specimen amounts to: CD45RA+CCR7+. The receptor's source is a man between 25 and 39 years old in good health.

This receptor carries the CDR3 CASSPHVQNYGYTF. The sequenced DNA is TGTGCCAGCAGTCCGCACGTCCAGAACTATGGCTACACCTTC. Recombination linked TRBV6-5 to TRBJ1-2; too little of a D gene remains to name it. Looking up the germline V gene yields CDR1 MNHEY and CDR2 SVGAGI. From the cysteine through the phenylalanine, the CDR3 covers 14 amino acids. Only CDR3 DNA is held: 42 bases, read in frame from base 1. V and J are truncated by 5 bases and 2 bases respectively, leaving an intervening sequence of 12 bases.